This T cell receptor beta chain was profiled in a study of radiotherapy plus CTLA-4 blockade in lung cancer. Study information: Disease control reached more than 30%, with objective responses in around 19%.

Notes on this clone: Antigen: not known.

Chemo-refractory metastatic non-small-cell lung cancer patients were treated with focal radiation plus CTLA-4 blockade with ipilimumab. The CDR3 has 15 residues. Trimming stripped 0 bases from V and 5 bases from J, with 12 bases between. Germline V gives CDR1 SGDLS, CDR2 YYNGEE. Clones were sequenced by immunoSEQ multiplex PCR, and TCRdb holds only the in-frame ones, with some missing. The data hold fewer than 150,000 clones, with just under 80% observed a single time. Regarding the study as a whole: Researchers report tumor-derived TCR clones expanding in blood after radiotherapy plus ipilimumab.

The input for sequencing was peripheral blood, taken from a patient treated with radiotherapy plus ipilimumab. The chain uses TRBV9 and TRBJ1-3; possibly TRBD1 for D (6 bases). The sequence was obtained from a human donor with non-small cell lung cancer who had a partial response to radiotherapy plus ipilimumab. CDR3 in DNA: TGTGCCAGCAGCGTAGGAGGGGGTCTGCGAAACACCATATATTTT. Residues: CASSVGGGLRNTIYF.